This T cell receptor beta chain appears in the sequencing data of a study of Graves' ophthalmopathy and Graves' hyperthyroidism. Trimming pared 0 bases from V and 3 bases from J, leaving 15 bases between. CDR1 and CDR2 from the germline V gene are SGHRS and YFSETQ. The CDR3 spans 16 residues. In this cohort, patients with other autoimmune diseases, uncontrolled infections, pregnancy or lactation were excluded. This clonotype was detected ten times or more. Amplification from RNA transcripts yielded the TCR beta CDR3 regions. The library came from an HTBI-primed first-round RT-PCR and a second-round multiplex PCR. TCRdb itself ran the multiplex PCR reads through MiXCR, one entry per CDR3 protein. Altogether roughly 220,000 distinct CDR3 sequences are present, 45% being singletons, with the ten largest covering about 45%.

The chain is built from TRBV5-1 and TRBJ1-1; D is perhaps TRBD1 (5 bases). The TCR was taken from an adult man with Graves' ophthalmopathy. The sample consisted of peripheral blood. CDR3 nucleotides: TGCGCCAGCAGCTTGGATGTGGGGGTAGGGGACACTGAAGCTTTCTTT. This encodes CASSLDVGVGDTEAFF.